Shown below are 2 T cell receptor beta chains from a single sample sequenced in a study of blood T cell repertoires in COVID-19. Method: immunoSEQ multiplex PCR; TCRdb's copy keeps in-frame clones and lacks some. Here the sample spans 30,000 to 40,000 clones, 91% being singletons. The material sequenced was peripheral blood. The receptors originated from a woman younger than 45 in a cohort sampled during active COVID-19.

This clone was observed once. The chain carries TRBV11-3 and TRBJ2-5; no clear D gene. V was trimmed by 4 bases and J by 6 bases, leaving 9 bases between them. Germline V gene data show CDR1 as SGHNT and CDR2 as YENEEA. The CDR3 runs to 12 residues. The CDR3 DNA sequence: TGTGCCAGCAGCTCCACTCTTAAGACCCAGTACTTC. Its protein product is CASSSTLKTQYF.

This chain uses TRBV6-5 with TRBJ2-1, with TRBD2 matching 11 bases. CDR3 length: 14 residues. The V segment lost 5 bases and the J segment 7 bases; nucleotides outside the gene matches: 4. Germline CDR1 MNHEY, CDR2 SVGAGI. The CDR3 nucleotides read TGTGCCAGCAGTACTAGCGGGAGTGGAAATGAGCAGTTCTTC. As protein: CASSTSGSGNEQFF.